One and the same sample provided the 30 T cell receptor beta chains below, sequenced in a study of CD8+ T cells in alopecia areata. A sort of pooled cutaneous lymph node cells used CD4, CD8alpha, NKG2D, NKG2ACE and other stains. Sequencing used cDNA as its template, made by extracting RNA and reverse transcribing it. Clones were sequenced by immunoSEQ multiplex PCR, and TCRdb holds only the in-frame ones, with some missing. The sample has 290,000 or so clones, none seen only once. Sequencing was carried out using CD4+ T cells sorted from a lymph node. These receptors all stem from a C3H/HeJ mouse with alopecia areata. This line is of MHC haplotype H2-k.

A word on this clone: Here the gene names and germline are mouse. The read terminates 4 residues ahead of where the CDR3 ends, so the germline J gene completes it. This rearrangement joins TRBV19 to TRBJ2-4, with a possible D match to TRBD2 (6 bases). V was clipped by 2 bases and J by 3 bases, with 10 bases between them. The CDR3 length is 14 residues. CDR1 FNHDT and CDR2 SITEND come from the germline V gene (reference sequence). The CDR3 is CASSIRWGQNTLYF. CDR3 DNA (partial): TGTGCCAGCAGTATCCGCTGGGGACAAAAC.

This clone was seen a handful of times. Gene names denote mouse genes. The CDR3 extends 4 residues past the end of the read, so its final part is completed from the germline J gene. Different DNA sequences within this sample yield the same CDR3. V gene TRBV13-2 combines with J gene TRBJ2-3; D may be TRBD2 (5 bases). CDR1 NNHNN and CDR2 SYGAGS come from the germline V gene (reference sequence). The CDR3 is made up of 13 amino acids. With 2 bases removed from V and 1 base from J, the gap between germline ends came to 5 bases. The CDR3: CASGDWGAETLYF. The sequenced CDR3 bases are TGTGCCAGCGGTGACTGGGGTGCAGAA.

This clone was detected a few times. Gene names denote mouse genes. The read ends 4 residues shy of where the CDR3 ends; the end is completed using the germline J gene. The chain employs TRBV5 and TRBJ1-1; 7 nucleotides match TRBD1. This CDR3 has 12 amino acids. Germline CDR1 LGHNA, CDR2 YNLKQL (reference sequence). CDR3 sequence: CASSHRQGEVFF. The DNA read from the CDR3 is TGTGCCAGCAGCCATAGACAGGGA.

Notes on this clone: These gene names are mouse names. With the read ending 3 residues before the CDR3 end, the germline J gene is used to fill in that end. This rearrangement joins TRBV13-3 to TRBJ1-6; 9 bases are shared with TRBD1. TRBJ1-6 is an ORF for which the function is uncertain. V dropped 3 bases and J dropped 7; count of bases not matched to a gene: 8. The CDR3 length is 16 residues. CDR1 and CDR2 from the germline V gene are NNHDY and SYVADS. The CDR3 DNA, read in part, is TGTGCCAGCAGTGTTCCGGGACAGGGAGAGAATTCGCCC. It codes for CASSVPGQGENSP. The complete CDR3 sequence is CASSVPGQGENSPLYF.

This clone was counted only a few times. Any gene name here is a mouse gene name. The read finishes 4 residues shy of the CDR3 end, and the germline J gene is used to complete it. The chain links TRBV21 to TRBJ2-2; D is possibly TRBD1 (6 bases). TRBV21 is known as an ORF, though its function is uncertain. The V end was cut by 7 bases, the J end by 0 bases, with 9 bases between. The CDR3 extends over 14 amino acids. CDR3: CASTTGSNTGQLYF. Partial CDR3 DNA: TGTGCTAGCACCACAGGGTCAAACACCGGG.

Details on this clone: Germline and genes: mouse. This chain's CDR3 is CTCSGDNSNTGQLYF. Incomplete CDR3 DNA: TGCACCTGCAGCGGGGACAACTCAAACACCGGG. V usage is TRBV1 and J usage is TRBJ2-2, with a possible D match to TRBD1 (6 bases). The read ends 4 residues before the CDR3 terminus; that terminus is restored from the germline J gene. Trimming removed 6 bases from V and 0 bases from J, with 11 bases in between. The CDR3 sequence is 15 residues long. Germline CDR1 NSQYPW, CDR2 LRSPGD (reference sequence).

A remark on this clone: Mouse germline and gene names are used. The read halts 4 residues ahead of the CDR3 end, with the missing end drawn from the germline J gene. This chain connects TRBV13-1 to TRBJ2-5; D possibly corresponds to TRBD1 (6 bases). The V gene's germline CDR1 is NSHNY and CDR2 SYGAGN. The CDR3 sequence is 15 residues long. The sequenced part of the CDR3 DNA is TGTGCCAGCAGTGATGCTTTGACAGGAGGGGAC. This sequence encodes CASSDALTGGD. The entire CDR3 protein reads CASSDALTGGDTQYF.

Regarding this clone: Mouse germline and gene names are used. The read terminates 4 residues before the CDR3 end, so the remaining end is supplied by the germline J gene. This chain joins TRBV17 and TRBJ2-3; TRBD2 aligns across 7 bases. This CDR3 has 14 amino acids. CDR1 is MNHDT, CDR2 YYDKIL, per germline. The V gene end was trimmed by 2 bases and the J gene end by 3 bases; junction bases not matched to a gene: 2. The sequenced part of the CDR3 DNA is TGTGCTAGCAGTAGACCCTGGGGGGCAGAA. Translated, it gives CASSRPWGAE. The whole CDR3 protein is CASSRPWGAETLYF.

This clone has at least ten counts. Gene names follow the mouse nomenclature. The CDR3 is cut off 4 residues early in the read; its end comes from the germline J gene. The same CDR3 can be traced to other DNA sequences in this sample. The rearrangement links TRBV17 to TRBJ2-3, with 8 positions matching TRBD2. Germline V gene lookup returns CDR1 MNHDT and CDR2 YYDKIL. V lost 3 bases and J lost 3; bases outside the gene matches: 2. The CDR3 covers 14 residues. The DNA read from the CDR3 is TGTGCTAGCAGTAGGGGGGGGGCGGCAGAA. This encodes CASSRGGAAE. The full CDR3 sequence reads CASSRGGAAETLYF.

The table lists this clone with a few counts. Genes and germline come from the mouse. The sequence runs out 4 residues before the end of the CDR3; the remainder is reconstructed from the germline J gene. The chain recombines TRBV19 with TRBJ1-1; maybe TRBD1 (6 bases). The germline CDR1 and CDR2 sequences are FNHDT and SITEND (reference sequence). CDR3 length: 12 residues. The CDR3 region is CASSSRGTEVFF. CDR3 DNA (partial): TGTGCCAGCAGTAGCAGGGGTACA.

This clone was seen a few times. Each gene name is a mouse one. The read ends 4 residues early relative to the CDR3; the germline J gene fills the gap. The chain carries TRBV1 and TRBJ2-3, with 7 bases that match TRBD1. Germline lookup yields CDR1 NSQYPW and CDR2 LRSPGD (reference sequence). CDR3 length: 14 amino acids. The ends lost 6 bases at V and 0 bases at J; junction bases unmatched: 3. Partial CDR3 DNA: TGCACCTGCAGACAGGGGTCTAGTGCAGAA. This gives the protein CTCRQGSSAE. From start to end, the CDR3 is CTCRQGSSAETLYF.

As for this clone: The gene names here belong to mouse. The CDR3 is cut off 4 residues early in the read; its end comes from the germline J gene. This sample also contains other DNA sequences that code for the same CDR3. V gene TRBV13-1 combines with J gene TRBJ2-5; 7 bases map to TRBD1. V lost 4 bases, J lost 0 bases, and 2 bases stayed unmatched. The CDR3 runs to 14 residues. Germline lookup yields CDR1 NSHNY and CDR2 SYGAGN. CDR3 loop: CASSRDSNQDTQYF. Partial CDR3 DNA: TGTGCCAGCAGTCGGGACAGTAACCAAGAC.

As regards this clone: Genes and germline are mouse. Sequencing ends 3 residues short of the CDR3 end; the germline J gene provides the rest. The V and J genes are TRBV19 and TRBJ1-6; possibly TRBD1 for D (5 bases). TRBJ1-6 falls under the ORF class, with uncertain function. Germline CDR1 FNHDT, CDR2 SITEND (reference sequence). CDR3 length: 14 amino acids. Deletions cut 1 base from V and 8 bases from J, with 10 bases between. The CDR3 region is CASSIRQGYSPLYF. The part of the CDR3 DNA that was read is TGTGCCAGCAGTATACGGCAGGGTTATTCGCCC.

As to this clone: These gene names are mouse names. The CDR3 is CASSPDRGSQNTLYF. The DNA read from the CDR3 is TGTGCCAGCAGTCCGGACAGGGGGAGTCAAAAC. This chain connects TRBV13-1 to TRBJ2-4, with TRBD1 identical over 10 bases. Read coverage stops 4 residues before the CDR3 terminus; the germline J gene supplies the remainder. Trimming cost V 4 bases and J 0 bases; bases outside gene matches: 2. The germline gives CDR1 NSHNY, CDR2 SYGAGN. The CDR3 runs 15 residues.

Points on this clone: Gene names and germline refer to mouse. The CDR3 is cut off 4 residues early in the read; its end comes from the germline J gene. The V and J genes are TRBV1 and TRBJ1-1; TRBD1 matches 8 bases. After removal of 1 base from V and 4 bases from J, the junction contained 5 bases not matched to a gene. Germline assignment: CDR1 NSQYPW and CDR2 LRSPGD (reference sequence). The CDR3 spans 15 residues. The CDR3 DNA, read in part, is TGCACCTGCAGTGCAGGACAGGGGCGGGGCACA. Residues: CTCSAGQGRGT. From start to end, the CDR3 is CTCSAGQGRGTEVFF. Combining the CDR3 with reference TRBV1 and TRBJ1-1 gives the whole variable domain VTLLEQNPRWRLVPRGQAVNLRCILKNSQYPWMSWYQQDLQKQLQWLFTLRSPGDKEVKSLPGADYLATRVTDTELRLQVANMSQGRTLYCTCSAGQGRGTEVFFGKGTRLTVV.

This clone has only a few counts. Gene names follow the mouse nomenclature. The read ends 4 residues before the CDR3 terminus; that terminus is restored from the germline J gene. The chain employs TRBV1 and TRBJ2-7; no clear D gene. The CDR3 is made up of 12 amino acids. Germline V gives CDR1 NSQYPW, CDR2 LRSPGD (reference sequence). V was shortened by 2 bases and J by 3 bases, with 5 bases between the two germline ends. CDR3 sequence reads: CTCSATIYEQYF. The sequenced CDR3 bases are TGCACCTGCAGTGCAACAATCTAT.

This clone was seen many times. Genes and germline are mouse. The CDR3 end is not reached by the read, which stops 4 residues before it; the germline J gene fills it in. Other DNA variants within this sample encode the same CDR3. The chain recombines TRBV13-1 with TRBJ2-2; D gene unclear. V shed 4 bases and J shed 1 base, with 5 bases lying between them. Germline V lookup: CDR1 NSHNY, CDR2 SYGAGN. The CDR3 covers 13 residues. The CDR3 DNA, read in part, is TGTGCCAGCAGTCGACAAAACACCGGG. Its translation: CASSRQNTG. The CDR3 in full is CASSRQNTGQLYF.

This clone was observed at least ten times. Genes here carry mouse names. The read ends 4 residues shy of where the CDR3 ends; the end is completed using the germline J gene. The chain joins TRBV1 to TRBJ1-2; no clear D. V lost 0 bases and J 1 base, leaving 9 bases between the germline ends. Germline V CDR1 and CDR2: NSQYPW, LRSPGD (reference sequence). CDR3 length equals 15 residues. Incomplete CDR3 DNA: TGCACCTGCAGTGCAGACAACAATCAAAACTCC. This codes for CTCSADNNQNS. The full CDR3 is CTCSADNNQNSDYTF.

Notes on this clone: Genes here carry mouse names. Sequencing ends 4 residues short of the CDR3 end; the germline J gene provides the rest. The gene calls are TRBV19 and TRBJ2-7; D is undetermined. This CDR3 has 12 residues. Germline-derived CDR1 and CDR2 are FNHDT and SITEND (reference sequence). The sequenced part of the CDR3 DNA is TGTGCCAGCAGTATAAAACAGTAT. As protein: CASSIKQY. The full CDR3 is CASSIKQYEQYF. Using reference TRBV19 and TRBJ2-7 for the parts outside the CDR3, the full variable domain is GGIITQTPKFLIGQEGQKLTLKCQQNFNHDTMYWYRQDSGKGLRLIYYSITENDLQKGDLSEGYDASREKKSSFSLTVTSAQKNEMAVFLCASSIKQYEQYFGPGTRLTVL.

Of note for this clone: Genes and germline come from the mouse. The read gets to within 4 residues of the CDR3 end, and the germline J gene fills in the rest. The same CDR3 arises from other DNA sequences in this sample as well. The chain joins TRBV13-2 to TRBJ1-2; 9 bases are shared with TRBD1. The CDR3 runs 16 residues. Per the germline V gene, CDR1 is NNHNN and CDR2 is SYGAGS (reference sequence). Unmatched junction bases numbered 3, after V lost 0 bases and J lost 0 bases. The CDR3 loop is CASGDGGQGANSDYTF. CDR3 DNA (partial): TGTGCCAGCGGTGATGGGGGACAGGGTGCAAACTCC.

The sample holds a few counts of this clone. Gene names and germline refer to mouse. The sample holds other DNA sequences that translate to the same CDR3. CDR3: CAWSLGWGQDTQYF. The CDR3 DNA, read in part, is TGTGCCTGGAGTCTAGGGTGGGGGCAAGAC. The chain recombines TRBV31 with TRBJ2-5, with a possible D match to TRBD2 (6 bases). The read ends 4 residues early relative to the CDR3; the germline J gene fills the gap. V was trimmed by 0 bases and J by 3 bases, leaving 10 bases between them. CDR1 and CDR2 from the germline V gene are GKSSPN and SITVG. The CDR3 sequence is 14 residues long.

This clone has more than one count but fewer than ten. The gene symbols are mouse symbols. The CDR3 end lies 4 residues beyond the end of the read and is filled in from the germline J gene. V usage is TRBV13-2 and J usage is TRBJ2-3, with 11 bases identical to TRBD2. Germline V gene lookup returns CDR1 NNHNN and CDR2 SYGAGS (reference sequence). With 5 bases clipped from V and 0 bases from J, the junction kept 11 bases outside the gene matches. This CDR3 comprises 18 residues. The DNA read from the CDR3 is TGTGCCAGCGGCCTCGTCCGGGACTGGGGGTTTAGTGCAGAA. Translated, it gives CASGLVRDWGFSAE. Given in full, the CDR3 is CASGLVRDWGFSAETLYF.

As regards this clone: Genes and germline are mouse. Read data end 3 residues before the CDR3 end; the end is taken from the germline J gene. This sample includes further DNA sequences coding for the same CDR3. The rearrangement uses TRBV31 and TRBJ1-6; TRBD1 matches at 7 bases. TRBJ1-6 is annotated as an ORF whose role is uncertain. This CDR3 comprises 13 residues. The J segment lost 7 bases and the V segment lost 0 bases, leaving 0 bases of the junction unmatched. Germline V gene lookup returns CDR1 GKSSPN and CDR2 SITVG. CDR3 DNA, as far as it was read: TGTGCCTGGAGTCTAGGGGGCAATTCGCCC. Translation: CAWSLGGNSP. The entire CDR3 protein is CAWSLGGNSPLYF.

Concerning this clone: The listed genes are named as in mouse. The read halts 4 residues ahead of the CDR3 end, with the missing end drawn from the germline J gene. The chain carries TRBV19 and TRBJ2-3, with 11 bases that match TRBD2. Germline CDR1 and CDR2: FNHDT and SITEND (reference sequence). The CDR3 covers 18 residues. J lost 0 bases, V lost 5 bases, and 11 bases had no gene match. The CDR3 here is CASSPPGLGVSSAETLYF. The sequenced CDR3 bases are TGTGCCAGCAGCCCACCGGGACTGGGGGTATCTAGTGCAGAA. The full variable domain, completed using reference TRBV19 and TRBJ2-3, is GGIITQTPKFLIGQEGQKLTLKCQQNFNHDTMYWYRQDSGKGLRLIYYSITENDLQKGDLSEGYDASREKKSSFSLTVTSAQKNEMAVFLCASSPPGLGVSSAETLYFGSGTRLTVL.

This clone was seen only a few times. Genes and germline are mouse. The read stops 4 residues short of the end of the CDR3; the missing end is completed from the germline J gene. V and J are TRBV13-1 and TRBJ1-1; TRBD1 matches 7 bases. Germline V gives CDR1 NSHNY, CDR2 SYGAGN. The V and J ends lost 0 bases and 4 bases, in that order; junction bases with no gene match: 3. The CDR3 sequence is 14 residues long. The DNA read from the CDR3 is TGTGCCAGCAGTGATGTTGGGACAGCCACA. It specifies CASSDVGTAT. The full CDR3 protein is CASSDVGTATEVFF.

This clone has more than one count but fewer than ten. Gene names denote mouse genes. The CDR3 end falls 4 residues outside the read, so it is completed with the germline J gene. The V and J genes are TRBV14 and TRBJ2-1; tentatively, D is TRBD1 (6 bases). Deletions cut 3 bases from V and 1 base from J, with 8 bases between. CDR1 is SGHDT and CDR2 is FRDEAV in the germline V gene. The CDR3 contains 14 residues. The CDR3 bases that were read are TGTGCCAGCAGTTCAGGGGCAAACTATGCT. This sequence encodes CASSSGANYA. The entire CDR3 protein reads CASSSGANYAEQFF.

Points on this clone: Gene names refer to mouse genes. The observed sequence ends 4 residues before the CDR3 terminus, with the missing tail filled in from the germline J gene. This chain uses TRBV19 with TRBJ1-2, with 8 bases lining up with TRBD1. The CDR3 spans 15 residues. In germline, CDR1 is FNHDT, CDR2 SITEND (reference sequence). After removal of 4 bases from V and 4 bases from J, the junction contained 9 bases not matched to a gene. The CDR3 bases that were read are TGTGCCAGCAGTGCCGCCCAGGGGGCTGGCTCC. The encoded protein is CASSAAQGAGS. The full CDR3 protein is CASSAAQGAGSDYTF.

There are many counts of this clone. Here the gene names and germline are mouse. The read finishes 4 residues shy of the CDR3 end, and the germline J gene is used to complete it. The rearrangement joins TRBV13-3 to TRBJ2-2; no clear D. V was cut by 2 bases and J by 0 bases, with 2 bases left in between. CDR3 length: 13 residues. In germline, CDR1 is NNHDY, CDR2 SYVADS. The part of the CDR3 DNA that was read is TGTGCCAGCAGTGAAGCAAACACCGGG. Its protein product is CASSEANTG. The CDR3 in its entirety is CASSEANTGQLYF.

Turning to this clone: This may come from a read error, since a much larger clone is one base off. Germline and genes here are mouse. The read is 4 residues too short to cover the CDR3 end, so that end is filled in from the germline J gene. In the same sample, other DNA sequences code for this CDR3. The genes are TRBV13-3 and TRBJ2-2, with D perhaps TRBD1 (6 bases). This CDR3 region has 14 residues. The germline V gene has CDR1 NNHDY and CDR2 SYVADS. V was shortened by 2 bases and J by 2 bases, with 7 bases between the two germline ends. This CDR3 is CASSDRGNTGQLYF. CDR3 bases read: TGTGCCAGCAGTGACAGGGGTAACACCGGG.

As regards this clone: Gene and germline names: mouse. With the read ending 4 residues before the CDR3 end, the germline J gene is used to fill in that end. V is TRBV13-1 and J is TRBJ2-2; D is uncertain. The germline CDR1 and CDR2 sequences are NSHNY and SYGAGN. The CDR3 is 13 residues long. V was shortened by 2 bases and J by 4 bases, with 6 bases between the two germline ends. The part of the CDR3 DNA that was read is TGTGCCAGCAGTGAAACAGTCACCGGG. Its translation is CASSETVTG. The full-length CDR3 reads as CASSETVTGQLYF.